A single sample is the source of the 9 T cell receptor beta chains below, sequenced in a study of control samples from healthy donors and cancer patients. Sequencing used immunoSEQ multiplex PCR; TCRdb keeps in-frame clones, though not all of them. The repertoire has some 120,000 clones, about 92% of them found once; the top ten carry 1.7%. What was sequenced was PBMCs. Receptors were obtained from a man between 50 and 59 years old with head and neck cancer.

The J gene is TRBJ2-3, the V gene TRBV19, with D tentatively TRBD2 (5 bases). This CDR3 has 14 residues. The germline CDR1 and CDR2 sequences are LNHDA and SQIVND (reference sequence). V lost 2 bases to trimming and J lost 2 bases, with 8 bases between them. CDR3 DNA sequence: TGTGCCAGTAGTATACATAGCGCCACAGATACGCAGTATTTT. Its protein product is CASSIHSATDTQYF.

This chain uses TRBV4-1 with TRBJ2-5, with D unclear. The CDR3 loop spans 16 amino acids. CDR1 MGHRA and CDR2 YSYEKL come from the germline V gene. The V end lost 0 bases, the J end lost 5 bases, and 16 bases lay between the germline ends. CDR3 in amino acids: CASSQDRGSAPETQYF. DNA of the CDR3: TGCGCCAGCAGCCAAGATAGAGGCTCTGCCCCCGAGACCCAGTACTTC.

The chain uses TRBV6-5 and TRBJ1-6; 8 bases fit TRBD1. The junction had 16 bases not matched to a gene; V was cut back by 6 bases and J by 15 bases. The germline V gene has CDR1 MNHEY and CDR2 SVGAGI. This CDR3 region has 15 residues. Written as DNA, the CDR3 is TGTGCCAGCAGAACCGGGACAGGCGCTTTTGTCGACCTCCACTTT. It yields the protein CASRTGTGAFVDLHF.

The rearrangement uses TRBV6-5 and TRBJ1-6; D is unresolved. CDR1 and CDR2 from the germline V gene are MNHEY and SVGAGI. The CDR3 contains 14 residues. V was pared by 0 bases and J by 6 bases, with 6 bases between. In DNA, the CDR3 is TGTGCCAGCAGTTACTCGATTGGTAATTCACCCCTCCACTTT. The encoded protein is CASSYSIGNSPLHF.

This clone has only one observation. The genes are TRBV19 and TRBJ1-1, with D possibly TRBD1 on 5 matching bases. V was clipped by 7 bases and J by 3 bases, with 21 bases between them. This CDR3 comprises 16 residues. Germline CDR1 reads LNHDA; CDR2 reads SQIVND (reference sequence). Here the CDR3 DNA reads TGTGCCAGTAAGGGGTGGACCAAAAGAGCGGACACTGAAGCTTTCTTT. Translation: CASKGWTKRADTEAFF.

The genes are TRBV6-6 and TRBJ1-6; 8 nucleotides line up with TRBD1. CDR1 is MNHNY and CDR2 is SVGAGI in the germline V gene (reference sequence). CDR3 length: 16 amino acids. The trim removed 6 bases at V and 3 bases at J, leaving 7 bases unmatched. This CDR3 is CASSPDRGSYNSPLHF. For the CDR3, the DNA is TGTGCCAGCAGCCCTGACAGGGGAAGCTATAATTCACCCCTCCACTTT.

The chain couples TRBV7-2 to TRBJ2-7; possible D gene TRBD2, 6 bases. The germline gives CDR1 SGHTA, CDR2 FQGNSA. Trimming took 5 bases from V and 1 from J, leaving 15 bases between them. The CDR3 contains 15 residues. The CDR3 bases are TGTGCCAGCAGCCCAATGGCGGCGGGGTCCTACGAGCAGTACTTC. Its translation is CASSPMAAGSYEQYF.

J is TRBJ1-6 and V is TRBV28; TRBD1 matches 7 bases. The germline gives CDR1 MDHEN, CDR2 SYDVKM. The CDR3 is 14 amino acids. J gave up 10 bases and V 6 bases, and 9 bases lay outside the gene matches. The CDR3 reads CASSLRQGLSPLHF. The CDR3 DNA follows: TGTGCCAGCAGCCTTAGACAGGGATTATCACCCCTCCACTTT. The full variable domain, its missing parts supplied by reference TRBV28 and TRBJ1-6, is DVKVTQSSRYLVKRTGEKVFLECVQDMDHENMFWYRQDPGLGLRLIYFSYDVKMKEKGDIPEGYSVSREKKERFSLILESASTNQTSMYLCASSLRQGLSPLHFGNGTRLTVT.

The V call is TRBV23-1, the J call TRBJ2-7; 7 bases map to TRBD1. TRBV23-1 is treated as an ORF (open reading frame) with a function not yet certain. V shed 2 bases and J 5 bases; nucleotides not matched to a gene: 24. This CDR3 comprises 20 residues. As DNA, the CDR3 is TGCGCCAGCAGTCAAGCCAAGCAGGGGGACCCTAACGGCGGGCAGAACGAGCAGTACTTC. Translating it yields CASSQAKQGDPNGGQNEQYF.